This TCR beta chain is drawn from a study of cytomegalovirus exposure and HLA in healthy donors (dated 2017 in TCRdb). The study in broad terms: An earlier analysis of roughly 610 of the donors reported over 250 Gb of sequence data and around 110 million unique TCR beta sequences obtained from about 170 million T cells. Among 398 genotyped donors of the cohort, an average of around 240,000 unique TCR beta nucleotide sequences were sequenced per donor, around 18% of them non-productive. The aim of the study was to test whether cataloging public T cell receptors could identify signatures of past pathogen exposure. In a later analysis, previously published TCR beta repertoires from 550 to 700 donors were re-analyzed and high-resolution HLA genotyping was added so that TCR occurrence patterns could be studied. Every repertoire in the discovery cohort had been generated on one and the same sequencing platform. Typing coverage differed by locus: A, B, C, DRB1 and DQB1 were typed in roughly 620-640 donors, DQA1 in 500 to 550, DPA1 in around 610, and DPB1 in approximately 450. Four to six DR-DQ haplotypes were handled as single units for association and clustering, since linkage in the cohort was strong. Of the 398 genotyped donors, around 81% fell in the genetic ancestry cluster associated with self-reported Caucasian donors. A separate validation cohort of roughly 130 different subjects was used in addition to the 666-subject first cohort. Class I and class II HLA loci were covered by the typing at four-digit resolution. The T cell repertoires of 550 to 850 subjects were profiled by immunosequencing and related to cytomegalovirus serostatus. An earlier analysis of more than 450 of the donors used high-throughput TCR beta sequencing to judge whether each TCR beta V gene segment behaved as functional or pseudogenic. Donor age, sex, ethnicity and CMV serostatus were compiled alongside the repertoire data. Around 320 gigabases of sequencing data and tens of millions of unique TCR sequences were included in an early release covering roughly 700 HLA-typed donors. To predict cytomegalovirus infection status, the study combined high-throughput TCR immunosequencing, statistical association of individual TCRs with disease status, and machine learning. In the later analysis, no new phenotypic data were used to find candidate immune exposures; instead, reliance was placed on TCR beta sequences and their occurrence across donors. In a later genetic analysis, genome-wide SNP genotypes for about three fifths of the roughly 670 donors were used, and that subset was treated as a discovery cohort.

Libraries were constructed by the immunoSEQ multiplex PCR assay. For the multiplex PCR, a mixture combining 60 forward primers for TCR Vbeta segments and 13 reverse primers for TCR Jbeta segments was used. The CDR3 region of rearranged TCR beta genes was amplified from genomic DNA by a multiplex PCR assay. On the Illumina HiSeq System, the amplified TCR beta libraries were sequenced as 87-base-pair reads. On the authors' methods: Across the 500 to 700 repertoires, a later analysis counted 78 million or so unique TCR beta chains, roughly 11 million of which were shared by at least two donors. Raw reads were error-corrected and collapsed into unique sequences by a nearest-neighbor algorithm in which closely related sequences were merged to remove PCR and sequencing errors. V, D and J gene segments were assigned by aligning CDR3 sequences to IMGT reference sequences. For a sequence to be retained, a match of at least six nucleotides was required to both a V gene segment and a J gene segment. Rearrangements were classified as productive when the CDR3 lacked stop codons and remained in frame with V and J, and all other rearrangements were classified as non-productive. Following IMGT convention, CDR3 was defined as the stretch from the second conserved V-encoded cysteine to the conserved J-encoded phenylalanine. The earlier analysis of 450 to 750 of the donors excluded any sequence lacking an unambiguous match to a single V gene segment. An earlier analysis of just under 600 of the donors called V segments functional above 56.7% productive rearrangements and segregating when the between-donor standard deviation exceeded 5%. A statistical classification framework was built for diagnosing cytomegalovirus status from the catalog of TCR beta chain sequences. A later analysis assigned V and J genes by comparing TCR nucleotide sequences with IMGT/GENE-DB human TR gene sequences. Using the TCRdist pipeline, a later analysis assigned CDR3 sequences along with most-parsimonious VDJ recombination scenarios. A later analysis defined each TCR beta chain by its CDR3 amino acid sequence plus V-gene family, and excluded reads lacking a unique V-gene family. As a way to deal with suspected cross-contamination and a sequencing artifact, a later analysis dropped under 600 nucleotide sequences that were highly shared and had low generation probability. For each public chain, a later analysis derived a clonal expansion index from normalized ranks of inferred template counts within each repertoire. In a later analysis, generation probabilities were computed with a VDJ recombination model fitted to out-of-frame rearrangements, and the resulting probabilities were checked against IGoR. Hypergeometric tests were used in a later analysis to score TCR-TCR, TCR-HLA and TCR-CMV co-occurrence, with a repertoire-size bias correction applied to the TCR pairs. To estimate false discovery rates, a later analysis permuted the HLA or CMV assignments 20 times. In a later analysis, co-occurring TCRs were grouped using DBSCAN, with TCRdist sequence similarity added in when clustering inside HLA-allele-positive subsets. Repertoires with fewer than 30,000 or more than 120,000 public chains, plus five repertoires with anomalous nucleotide sharing, were excluded from co-occurrence clustering. The table comes from immuneACCESS by way of TCRdb, which keeps in-frame sequences with V and J called. Part of the clones is missing from these tables; in studies checked, under half for an unresolved V gene and the rest for unknown reasons. V, J and clone size derive from that table, while D and trimming were established from the DNA sequence. This sample is represented by 150,000 to 200,000 clones; roughly 85% of them were singletons. The ten largest make up 2.1% of the sample.

In total, 630 or so healthy bone marrow donors made up the cohort. All cohort members were sampled while nominally healthy, although unrecorded immune exposures were likely present. The donor was CMV seronegative and belonged to the group of around 400 seronegative cohort members. Every donor gave a peripheral blood sample, and the peripheral blood mononuclear cells from that sample were used for TCR beta sequencing. Genomic DNA was extracted from the blood cell samples with the Qiagen DNeasy Blood Extraction Kit. Points the paper makes about the study in general: Some IMGT-functional V segments, including TRBV6-2 and TRBV6-3, could not be told apart with the 87-base-pair reads, so those segments were excluded. Several of the top co-occurrence clusters appeared to be linked to parvovirus B19, influenza, CMV and Epstein-Barr virus, according to a later analysis. According to the authors, the approach could potentially be generalized to other disease states and immunological phenotypes. Seventeen rarely observed V segments, including chromosome 9 orphons, were excluded from the earlier analysis of approximately 500 of the donors because counts were too low. The only immune exposure information available for the cohort was CMV serostatus. Compared with the approximately 700-donor mean, donors in an Asian-associated ancestry cluster had fewer N-insertions in productive TCRs, according to a later genetic analysis. Compared with equally common non-associated chains, HLA-associated TCR beta chains in a later analysis were more clonally expanded and had lower generation probabilities. V-gene and J-gene trimming of TCR beta chains was associated with a missense DCLRE1C variant in a later genetic analysis, and the association was replicated in an independent cohort. A few of the identified cytomegalovirus-associated TCR beta chains were confirmed in vitro to be specific for cytomegalovirus antigens. In an earlier analysis of about 600 of the donors, most TCR beta V segments appeared in productive rearrangements about 87% or about 30% of the time, broadly matching IMGT annotations. A later analysis associated about 16,000 TCR beta sequences with specific HLA alleles at a false discovery rate of 0.05. This cohort had only TCR beta chains sequenced, and the lack of alpha or paired-chain data limited which features could be detected. Most CMV-associated TCR beta chains appeared to be HLA-restricted in a later analysis, and the HLA associations seemed to be driven largely by CMV exposure. Presence/absence analyses assumed roughly uniform sequencing depth across donors, an assumption that may not hold. HLA typing was unavailable for some donors at each locus, so association tests used only the typed subset. Correlated functional status among segregating V segments might be attributable to linkage disequilibrium, but an unknown experimental factor could not be ruled out. In the study, 164 TCR beta chains were listed as associated with cytomegalovirus. A cluster of highly shared sequence variants was judged likely to be a technical artifact of the sequencing pipeline. A further reported finding was that TCR beta sequences accurately predicted the HLA-A and HLA-B alleles for most subjects in the first cohort. Strong co-occurrence of HLA alleles, especially DR and DQ, made assigning TCR associations to individual alleles difficult. In a later analysis, the rate of TCR association differed among HLA loci, with DRB1 alleles having the most associated TCRs and HLA-C alleles having the fewest. The classifier was reported to diagnose cytomegalovirus status with high specificity and sensitivity in both the original cohort and the validation cohort. Across donors, most TCR sequences were observed very rarely, whereas some public TCRs were present in many individuals.

Details on this clone: Its antigen target is currently unknown. The record has no base qualities; no much larger clone is one base away.

V was cut back by 6 bases and J by 0 bases, leaving a gap of 15 bases between them. Reading the germline V gene gives CDR1 MDHEN and CDR2 SYDVKM. The CDR3, from cysteine to phenylalanine, totals 16 residues. Kept here is only the CDR3 DNA, which spans 48 bases and is read in frame from base 1. This TCR derives from a man aged 35-49 years in good health and CMV-seronegative. The sequence joins TRBV28 to TRBJ2-1, with a weak D call of TRBD1 (6 bases match). The sample comprised PBMCs. The CDR3 corresponds to CASSYAGTTSYNEQFF. The nucleotide sequence reads TGTGCCAGCAGCTATGCCGGGACAACCTCCTACAATGAGCAGTTCTTC.